This passage covers 9 T cell receptor beta chains from one sample sequenced in a study of cytomegalovirus exposure and HLA in healthy donors. Primers: 60 Vbeta forward and 13 Jbeta reverse. Sequenced by immunoSEQ multiplex PCR; TCRdb stores in-frame clones only, minus some. The table lists over 250,000 clones, more than 80% of them singletons. Sequencing was done on a sample of PBMCs. The receptors derive from a man aged 35 to 55 in good health and CMV-seropositive.

J is TRBJ2-5 and V is TRBV6-5, with TRBD2 matching over 10 bases. The germline gives CDR1 MNHEY, CDR2 SVGAGI. With V trimmed by 3 bases and J by 3 bases, 4 bases remained unmatched. The CDR3 totals 15 residues. The CDR3 loop reads CASSYQREGKETQYF. The CDR3 DNA follows: TGTGCCAGCAGTTATCAGCGGGAGGGCAAAGAGACCCAGTACTTC.

The chain couples TRBV9 to TRBJ1-3; D is ambiguous. Germline CDR1 and CDR2: SGDLS and YYNGEE. This CDR3 is 14 amino acids long. V shed 0 bases and J shed 8 bases, with 12 bases lying between them. For the CDR3, the DNA is TGTGCCAGCAGCGTAGGGGCAGGCTTCGACACCATATATTTT. Its translation is CASSVGAGFDTIYF.

This chain links TRBV16 with TRBJ1-1; the D gene is possibly TRBD1 (5 bases). The CDR3 extends over 15 amino acids. V was shortened by 0 bases and J by 4 bases, with 12 bases between the two germline ends. The germline V gene encodes CDR1 KGHSY and CDR2 FQNENV. CDR3 bases: TGTGCCAGCAGCCAATCCACAGTGGGGGGCACTGAAGCTTTCTTT. Protein product: CASSQSTVGGTEAFF.

The chain is built from TRBV6-5 and TRBJ2-1; 12 bases fit TRBD1. The CDR3 loop spans 15 amino acids. The ends lost 4 bases at V and 6 bases at J; junction bases unmatched: 4. Germline values: CDR1 MNHEY, CDR2 SVGAGI. CDR3 sequence reads: CASSWGQGALNEQFF. The CDR3 DNA reads TGTGCCAGCAGTTGGGGACAGGGGGCCCTCAATGAGCAGTTCTTC.

The genes are TRBV5-1 and TRBJ1-2; 8 positions match TRBD1. V shed 5 bases, J shed 5 bases, and the junction held 11 bases outside the gene matches. CDR3 length: 15 residues. The germline gives CDR1 SGHRS, CDR2 YFSETQ. In nucleotides, the CDR3 is TGCGCCAGCAGGGACCCGGGACAGGCCACATATGGCTACACCTTC. Its translation: CASRDPGQATYGYTF.

The rearrangement links TRBV6-6 to TRBJ1-2, with 7 positions matching TRBD1. V shed 6 bases and J 6 bases; nucleotides not matched to a gene: 4. CDR1 and CDR2 (germline): MNHNY, SVGAGI (reference sequence). The CDR3 has 12 residues. CDR3 bases: TGTGCCAGCAGGAAGGGGGCTGATGGCTACACCTTC. Translating gives CASRKGADGYTF.

With regard to this clone: A read error may produce the germline difference seen at one junction end. J is TRBJ2-3 and V is TRBV7-7; D may be TRBD1 (5 bases). The CDR3 runs to 15 residues. Germline assignment: CDR1 SSHAT and CDR2 FNYEAQ (reference sequence). The DNA of the CDR3 is TGTGCTAGCAGCTTGGGGCCCACCAGCACAGATACGCAGTATTTT. Its translation is CASSLGPTSTDTQYF.

This clone appeared a single time. This chain links TRBV30 with TRBJ2-7; no clear D gene. Germline V gives CDR1 GTSNPN, CDR2 SVGIG (reference sequence). This CDR3 spans 12 amino acids. Trimming took off 2 bases at V and 5 bases at J, with 10 bases between the two ends. Here the CDR3 DNA reads TGTGCCTGGAGTCCGCGGTGGGACGAGCAGTACTTC. Encoded protein: CAWSPRWDEQYF.

V and J are TRBV4-1 and TRBJ1-5; D unclear. CDR1 and CDR2 (germline): MGHRA, YSYEKL. V gave up 1 base and J gave up 0 bases, with 7 bases separating them. This CDR3 spans 15 amino acids. CDR3 DNA sequence: TGCGCCAGCAGCCAAGTCGGGGATAGCAATCAGCCCCAGCATTTT. This encodes CASSQVGDSNQPQHF.